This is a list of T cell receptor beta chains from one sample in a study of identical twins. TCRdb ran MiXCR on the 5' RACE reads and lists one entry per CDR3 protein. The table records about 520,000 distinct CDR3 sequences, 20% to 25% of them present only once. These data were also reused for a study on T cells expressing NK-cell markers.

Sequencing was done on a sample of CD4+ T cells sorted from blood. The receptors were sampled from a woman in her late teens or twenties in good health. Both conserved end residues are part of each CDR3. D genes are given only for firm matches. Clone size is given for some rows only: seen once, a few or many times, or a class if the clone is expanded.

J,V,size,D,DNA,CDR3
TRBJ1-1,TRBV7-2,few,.,TGTGCCAGCAGCTTAGCCCGTCGGACTCCGGCCGATGAAGCTTTCTTT,CASSLARRTPADEAFF
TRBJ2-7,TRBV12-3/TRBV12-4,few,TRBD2,TGTGCCAGCAGACTCAGCGGGGGGCCCCACGAGCAGTACTTC,CASRLSGGPHEQYF
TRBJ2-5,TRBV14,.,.,TGTGCCAGCAGCCGGGCCACGGGGGAGACCCAGTACTTC,CASSRATGETQYF
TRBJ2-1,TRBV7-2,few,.,TGTGCCAGCAGCTTATATAGGGGAAGGAATGAGCAGTTCTTC,CASSLYRGRNEQFF
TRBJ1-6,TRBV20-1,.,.,TGCAGTGCTACAGGGGCCAATAATTCACCCCTCCACTTT,CSATGANNSPLHF
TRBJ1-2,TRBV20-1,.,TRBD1,TGCAGTGCTACGGGACAGGATTATGGCTACACCTTC,CSATGQDYGYTF
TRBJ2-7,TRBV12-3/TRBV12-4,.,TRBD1,TGTGCCAGCAGTTTAACGAAGGGGGCGAGACCCGAGCAGTACTTC,CASSLTKGARPEQYF
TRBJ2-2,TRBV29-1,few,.,TGCAGCGTGCGGGACGGAGCCGCCGGGGAGCTGTTTTTT,CSVRDGAAGELFF
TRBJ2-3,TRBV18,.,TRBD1,TGTGCCAGCTCACTTGGGACAGGGGGAACGGCAGATACGCAGTATTTT,CASSLGTGGTADTQYF
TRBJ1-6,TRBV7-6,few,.,TGTGCCAGCAGCTTAATCGGCAGGGTCGAATCACCCCTCCACTTT,CASSLIGRVESPLHF
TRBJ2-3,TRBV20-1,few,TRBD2,TGCAGTGCTAGAGGGATAGCGGGAGCTGATACGCAGTATTTT,CSARGIAGADTQYF
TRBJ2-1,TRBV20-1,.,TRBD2,TGCAGTGCTAGTTTCCGGACTAGCGTCAATGAGCAGTTCTTC,CSASFRTSVNEQFF
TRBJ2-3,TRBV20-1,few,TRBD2,TGCAGTGCTAGTGAAGGCGGGAGAGGCACAGATGCGCAGTATTTT,CSASEGGRGTDAQYF
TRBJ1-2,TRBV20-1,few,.,TGCAGTGCTAGATCAGGGTTGGTGGGCTACACCTTC,CSARSGLVGYTF
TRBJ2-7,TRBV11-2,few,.,TGTGCCAGCAGCTTAGATGAGTCCGAGCAGTACTTC,CASSLDESEQYF
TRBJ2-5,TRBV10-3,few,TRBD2,TGTGCCATCAGCCCGACTAGCGGGAGGGCCAAGGAGACCCAGTACTTC,CAISPTSGRAKETQYF
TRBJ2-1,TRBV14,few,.,TGTGCCAGCAGCGGGCGCCTGCGGGGAGAGCAGTTCTTC,CASSGRLRGEQFF
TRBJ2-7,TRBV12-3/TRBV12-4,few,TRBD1,TGTGCCAGCAGTTTAGCATGGACAGGGGGCGTTGACGAGCAGTACTTC,CASSLAWTGGVDEQYF
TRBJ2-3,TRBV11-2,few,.,TGTGCCAGCAGCTTAGCGTTGACCGGCGATACGCAGTATTTT,CASSLALTGDTQYF
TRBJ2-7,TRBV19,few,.,TGTGCCAGTGGGAGGGGGTTCTCCTACGAGCAGTACTTC,CASGRGFSYEQYF
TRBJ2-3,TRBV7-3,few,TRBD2,TGTGCCAGCAGCTGGGCGGGGGGCACAGATACGCAGTATTTT,CASSWAGGTDTQYF
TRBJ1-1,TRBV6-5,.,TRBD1,TGTGCCAGCAGGGACTCACAGGGGAGGAACACTGAAGCTTTCTTT,CASRDSQGRNTEAFF